This T cell receptor beta chain was recovered during a study (dated by TCRdb to the mid-2010s). Turning to the overall study: The study set out to test whether tumor-infiltrating Tregs in breast cancer get recruited from blood Tregs or are instead converted in situ from other CD4+ T cell subsets. The full study reports these points: The greatest overlap of tumor-infiltrating Treg TCR alpha and beta sequences was with tumor naive CD4+ T cells, followed next by blood naive CD4+ T cells. Tumor memory CD4+ T cell TCR gene usage clustered with blood and lymph node memory CD4+ cells and lymph node naive CD4+ cells. Rather than covering whole repertoires, validation in the larger cohort was restricted to a single TCR beta V-J rearrangement.

Full-length TCR variable regions were amplified by 5' RACE PCR with constant-region reverse primers, followed by semi-nested PCR with Nested Universal Primer A. The ReliaPrep RNA Cell Miniprep System was used to extract total RNA, which was then reverse transcribed into 5'RACE-ready cDNA with the SMARTer RACE 5'/3' Kit. Multiplex adaptors were used to barcode the full-length TCR alpha and beta libraries, which were then sequenced on an Illumina MiSeq. From the authors' description of their analysis: For each of nine subset-tissue groups, sequencing data from the five patients were pooled, and the groups were compared by unsupervised clustering of TCR gene usage. The Morisita-Horn index was used to calculate repertoire similarity, with shared sequences weighted by how much each contributed to each repertoire. Starting from the raw public reads, TCRdb applied fastp trimming at Q25, assembled clones with MiXCR and retained in-frame beta chains. Every distinct CDR3 protein forms one entry, paired with its most common genes and DNA. The V and J calls follow TCRdb's processing rather than the paper's. This sample lists about 50,000 distinct CDR3 sequences; 25% to 30% were detected once. Around 1.9% of the sample belongs to the ten largest clones.

This clonotype was picked up a small number of times. Its antigen specificity is not known. Base qualities were left out, and no much larger clone turns up one base away. To purify naive CD4+ T cells, the Miltenyi Naive CD4+ T Cell Isolation kit was used, and CD25 microbeads served to deplete Tregs. Tregs, naive and memory CD4+ T cells from tumor, blood and ipsilateral draining lymph nodes of about five breast cancer patients underwent full-length TCR alpha and beta sequencing. Ficoll density gradient centrifugation was used to isolate mononuclear cells from lymph nodes or from 45 to 50 ml of peripheral blood. A purity exceeding 90% was confirmed by FACS for the sorted cell populations. V loses 0 bases at its end and J loses 8 bases; junction bases beyond the gene matches: 6. CDR1 and CDR2, looked up from the germline V gene, are SGHRS and YFSETQ. The CDR3 runs 16 residues from the cysteine to the phenylalanine. Only the CDR3 region is kept as DNA, spanning 48 bases read in frame from base 1.

The sample consisted of naive CD4+ T cells sorted from blood. Per the publication, the cell subset or site label means: naive CD4+ T cells, CD4+CD45RA+CD25-. The TCR comes from a female donor with breast cancer. Here the chain combines TRBV5-1 and TRBJ2-1; 12 central bases correspond to TRBD2. The CDR3 region has the sequence CASSLVSSGGADEQFF. The nucleotide sequence is given as TGCGCCAGCAGCTTGGTGTCTAGCGGGGGGGCCGATGAGCAGTTCTTC.